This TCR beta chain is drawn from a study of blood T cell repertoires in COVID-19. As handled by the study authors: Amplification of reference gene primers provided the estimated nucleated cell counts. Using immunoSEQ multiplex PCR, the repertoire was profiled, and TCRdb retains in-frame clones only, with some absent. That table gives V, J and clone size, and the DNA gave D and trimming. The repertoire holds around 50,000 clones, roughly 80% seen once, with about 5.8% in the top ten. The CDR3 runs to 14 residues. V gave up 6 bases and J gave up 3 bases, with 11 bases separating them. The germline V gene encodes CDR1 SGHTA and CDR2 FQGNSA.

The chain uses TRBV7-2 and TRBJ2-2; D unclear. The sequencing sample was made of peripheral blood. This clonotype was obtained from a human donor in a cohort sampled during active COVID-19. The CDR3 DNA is TGTGCCAGCAGTCTAGTCCTACACACCGGGGAGCTGTTTTTT. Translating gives CASSLVLHTGELFF.